These T cell receptor beta chains were read from a single sample in a study of CD8 T cells in Susac syndrome. Using its own MiXCR run on the immunoSEQ multiplex PCR reads, TCRdb lists one record per CDR3 protein. The table includes about 200,000 distinct CDR3 sequences, approximately 95% detected once. Sequenced input: CD4+ T cells from PBMCs. The receptors originated from a human donor with multiple sclerosis. The CDR3 runs from the conserved cysteine through the conserved F or W.

j_gene: TRBJ1-6
v_gene: TRBV30
CDR3aa: CAWCRRGSPLHF

j_gene: TRBJ2-2
v_gene: TRBV3-1
CDR3aa: CASSGVAGGPANTGELFF

j_gene: TRBJ2-3
v_gene: TRBV5-1
CDR3aa: CASSLASDRAGTDTQYF

j_gene: TRBJ2-3
v_gene: TRBV20-1
CDR3aa: CSARVSSGGVSSTDTQYF

j_gene: TRBJ2-1
v_gene: TRBV7-2
CDR3aa: CASRLRAGPGTGNEQFF

j_gene: TRBJ1-5
v_gene: TRBV20-1
CDR3aa: CSASSRRGDQPQHF

j_gene: TRBJ1-2
v_gene: TRBV5-4
CDR3aa: CASSLGGNRVYGYTF

j_gene: TRBJ2-2
v_gene: TRBV10-1
CDR3aa: CASGTGLADTGELFF

j_gene: TRBJ1-2
v_gene: TRBV3-1
CDR3aa: CASSQDLPSNYGYTF

j_gene: TRBJ2-3
v_gene: TRBV20-1
CDR3aa: CSARGPDTQYF

j_gene: TRBJ1-6
v_gene: TRBV12-3/TRBV12-4
CDR3aa: CASRIGRSYNSPLHF

j_gene: TRBJ2-5
v_gene: TRBV7-3
CDR3aa: CASSLFGQSQETQYF

j_gene: TRBJ1-1
v_gene: TRBV20-1
CDR3aa: CSAYTDRNTEAFF

j_gene: TRBJ1-5
v_gene: TRBV29-1
CDR3aa: CSVEGGTGQPQHF

j_gene: TRBJ1-2
v_gene: TRBV20-1
CDR3aa: CSASNRPGYTF

j_gene: TRBJ1-1
v_gene: TRBV29-1
CDR3aa: CSVGIGGVNTEAFF

j_gene: TRBJ2-5
v_gene: TRBV30
CDR3aa: CAWSVRGGETQYF

j_gene: TRBJ1-1
v_gene: TRBV5-6
CDR3aa: CASSRRAPNTEAFF

j_gene: TRBJ2-1
v_gene: TRBV18
CDR3aa: CASSPQGGGEQFF

j_gene: TRBJ1-5
v_gene: TRBV12-3/TRBV12-4
CDR3aa: CASSFRQGPVRHF

j_gene: TRBJ2-5
v_gene: TRBV29-1
CDR3aa: CQVGGGAGEETQYF

j_gene: TRBJ2-4
v_gene: TRBV30
CDR3aa: CAWRGAGGPNIQYF

j_gene: TRBJ2-3
v_gene: TRBV7-3
CDR3aa: CASSPSLGTDTQYF

j_gene: TRBJ2-7
v_gene: TRBV20-1
CDR3aa: CSARRDTTYEQYF

j_gene: TRBJ2-5
v_gene: TRBV20-1
CDR3aa: CSAGLFQETQYF

j_gene: TRBJ2-1
v_gene: TRBV18
CDR3aa: CASSPLAGPYNEQFF

j_gene: TRBJ2-5
v_gene: TRBV7-9
CDR3aa: CASSYGTGQETQYF

j_gene: TRBJ2-5
v_gene: TRBV30
CDR3aa: CAWSWGGGGKTQYF

j_gene: TRBJ1-1
v_gene: TRBV27
CDR3aa: CASSPNSLGNTEAFF